This T cell receptor (beta chain) was captured in a study of shared clonotypes between healthy human individuals. The CDR3 is made up of 14 amino acids. CDR1 KGHSH and CDR2 LQKENI come from the germline V gene. V lost 7 bases, J lost 7 bases, and 4 bases stayed unmatched. Here immunoSEQ multiplex PCR was the method, and the copy in TCRdb shows in-frame clones only, minus some. The sample carries about 510,000 clones, about three quarters recorded once. This chain uses TRBV18 with TRBJ2-1; TRBD2 aligns across 13 bases. The specimen sequenced was PBMCs. This TCR derives from a middle-aged woman in good health. Some clones in this sample may be carry-over from other donors' samples. This CDR3 is CASLLAGGPNEQFF. CDR3 bases: TGTGCCAGCTTACTAGCGGGAGGGCCAAATGAGCAGTTCTTC.